This is a list of T cell receptor beta chains from one sample in a study of blood T cell repertoires in COVID-19. Assay: immunoSEQ multiplex PCR; the TCRdb copy retains only in-frame clones and omits some. The profile shows about 140,000 clones, around 84% of them singletons. The material sequenced was peripheral blood. The receptors derive from a woman aged 60-75 years with acute or convalescent COVID-19. CDR3s include the opening cysteine and the closing phenylalanine or tryptophan. D genes are given only for firm matches. A row's size may be missing; if present it is once, few, many or a size class.

abundance | j_gene | v_gene | d_gene | CDR3nt | CDR3aa
NA | TRBJ2-3 | TRBV28 | TRBD2 | TGTGCCAGCAGTTTCCGCACTAGCGGGGGGGCAGGAGATACGCAGTATTTT | CASSFRTSGGAGDTQYF
few | TRBJ1-4 | TRBV30 | NA | TGTGCCTGGAGTTTGGGGGCGGGTGAAAAACTGTTTTTT | CAWSLGAGEKLFF
NA | TRBJ2-7 | TRBV15 | TRBD2 | TGTGCCACCAGCAGAGATACTAGCGGGGGCGCCTACGAGCAGTACTTC | CATSRDTSGGAYEQYF
NA | TRBJ1-2 | TRBV18 | NA | TGTGCCAGCTCACCGCCCCTGGCCAACTATGGCTACACCTTC | CASSPPLANYGYTF
NA | TRBJ2-7 | TRBV19 | NA | TGTGCCAGTAGTAAGGGGTACTCCTACGAGCAGTACTTC | CASSKGYSYEQYF
NA | TRBJ2-1 | TRBV9 | NA | TGTGCCAGCAGCGCCCTGGTAGGGGGACCCTACAATGAGCAGTTCTTC | CASSALVGGPYNEQFF
once | TRBJ2-3 | TRBV29-1 | NA | TGCAGCGTTGAACCTACTAGCACAGATACGCAGTATTTT | CSVEPTSTDTQYF
once | TRBJ2-5 | TRBV5-8 | NA | TGTGCCAGCAGCATCGGACAGATCGGGGTTGGGGAGACCCAGTACTTC | CASSIGQIGVGETQYF
NA | TRBJ2-2 | TRBV27 | NA | TGTGCCAGCAGTTTGACAGGACCCGGGGAGCTGTTTTTT | CASSLTGPGELFF
NA | TRBJ2-7 | TRBV2 | TRBD1 | TGTGCCAGCAGTGGCCGGGACAGGGGCTACGAGCAGTACTTC | CASSGRDRGYEQYF